Below, one T cell receptor beta chain is given with its context. The antigen is unknown. Extracted from the samples, RNA was reverse transcribed into cDNA to serve as the sequencing template. The method was immunoSEQ multiplex PCR; TCRdb's version includes in-frame clones alone and lacks a portion of them. The sample consists of some 120,000 clones, 50% to 60% of them appearing once. This sample was taken from a study of CD8+ T cells in alopecia areata. The overall study: Each of the treated patients was given oral tofacitinib, 5 to 10 mg twice daily, for moderate-to-severe alopecia areata. A 6-month off-drug phase came after tofacitinib, which had lasted 6 to 18 months.

Germline V gene lookup returns CDR1 MGHDK and CDR2 SYGVNS. This CDR3 region has 16 residues. Deletions cut 5 bases from V and 0 bases from J, with 14 bases between. General study findings and limits: Normal scalp showed lower clonality than lesional scalp, especially alopecia totalis/universalis.

The sequence came from a human donor with alopecia areata. The specimen comprised CD4+ T cells sorted from blood, sampled at week 0. The gene calls are TRBV25-1 and TRBJ2-1, with D perhaps TRBD1 (5 bases). CDR3 nucleotide sequence: TGTGCCAGCAGTATTAGGGGTCCGAGCTCCTACAATGAGCAGTTCTTC. Its protein is CASSIRGPSSYNEQFF.